This T cell receptor beta chain appears in the sequencing data of a study of cytomegalovirus exposure and HLA in healthy donors. Study results and caveats: Altogether, more than 150 TCR beta chains were recorded as cytomegalovirus-associated.

Remarks on this clone: Its antigen remains unidentified.

Germline CDR1 and CDR2: SGHTA and FQGNSA. The CDR3 totals 14 residues. Between the trimmed V and J ends, which lost 5 bases and 2 bases, there was a span of 13 bases. Some clones are missing from TCRdb's copy, which holds only in-frame ones; the method was immunoSEQ multiplex PCR. The sample contains around 98,000 clones, 87% of which appear only once. This chain uses TRBV7-2 with TRBJ2-7; the D gene is possibly TRBD1 (6 bases). The TCR was taken from a woman in her twenties or thirties in good health and CMV-seronegative. The specimen sequenced was PBMCs. The CDR3 nucleotides are TGTGCCAGCAGCCACTTGGGGGCGACCTACGAGCAGTACTTC. Translating it yields CASSHLGATYEQYF.